This T cell receptor beta chain was found in a study of blood T cells in healthy people across ages. Study at large: In model experiments, template switching was able to capture about one barcoded beta molecule for every two T cells that were present.

Together with a sample-barcoded 5' primer, a J-beta primer mix was included in a second PCR lasting about 7 to 11 cycles. TCRdb ran MiXCR on the 5' RACE reads and lists one entry per CDR3 protein. This table has hundreds of thousands of distinct CDR3 sequences, roughly 52% appearing once. The trim removed 3 bases at V and 3 bases at J, leaving 9 bases unmatched. CDR1 is SEHNR, CDR2 FQNEAQ, per germline (reference sequence). The CDR3 consists of 16 residues. The table lists this clonotype with a count of one. The specimen sequenced was blood. The TCR sequence derives from a man younger than 40 in good health. This chain links TRBV7-9 with TRBJ1-1; 8 nucleotides align to TRBD1. This CDR3 is CASSLGRTGKDTEAFF. The CDR3 DNA is TGTGCCAGCAGCTTGGGGCGGACAGGGAAGGACACTGAAGCTTTCTTT.